The clone carrying this T cell receptor (beta chain) was picked up a small number of times. The antigen is undetermined. Germline values: CDR1 WSHSY, CDR2 SAAADI. V was clipped by 3 bases and J by 0 bases, with 9 bases between them. This CDR3 region has 14 residues. This sample is drawn from a study of blood T cells in healthy people across ages. Together with a sample-barcoded 5' primer, a J-beta primer mix was included in a second PCR lasting about 6 to 11 cycles. From the 5' RACE reads, TCRdb called clonotypes with MiXCR, one entry per CDR3 protein. Counted here are fewer than 2,000,000 distinct CDR3 sequences, roughly 30% occurring once; the ten biggest clones make up about 11%. General study findings and limits: In older individuals, TCR beta diversity per million T cells was lower, falling roughly linearly with age. Versus aged donors, long-lived donors had higher diversity and more naive CD4+ cells.

Samples had at least 7 million PBMCs isolated from them. This sequence was found in a woman younger than 45 in good health. The gene calls are TRBV10-2 and TRBJ2-7; D gene uncertain. Sequenced sample: blood. The CDR3 DNA sequence: TGCGCCAGCAGTGAAGGGATGAGCTCCTACGAGCAGTACTTC. Its protein is CASSEGMSSYEQYF.